Below, 30 T cell receptor beta chains from the same sample are listed, as sequenced in a study of CD8+ T cells in alopecia areata. Extraction of RNA preceded its reverse transcription into cDNA, which served as the sequencing template. TCRdb's table, derived via immunoSEQ multiplex PCR, lists solely in-frame clones and lacks some. The sample shows 90,000 to 100,000 clones, 41% of them seen only once. The sample was CD4+ T cells sorted from blood. These receptors were taken from a human donor with alopecia areata.

The rearrangement joins TRBV30 to TRBJ2-5; D is ambiguous. This CDR3 has 11 amino acids. Germline V lookup: CDR1 GTSNPN, CDR2 SVGIG (reference sequence). V lost 2 bases and J 2 bases, leaving 3 bases between the germline ends. The CDR3 bases are TGTGCCTGGAGTCAGCAAGAGACCCAGTACTTC. Translated, it gives CAWSQQETQYF.

The rearrangement joins TRBV5-1 to TRBJ1-1; D remains ambiguous. Germline loops: CDR1 SGHRS, CDR2 YFSETQ. V lost 4 bases to trimming and J lost 2 bases, with 9 bases between them. This CDR3 has 13 residues. Here the CDR3 reads CASSTTSNTEAFF. CDR3 sequence (DNA): TGCGCCAGCAGCACGACGTCTAACACTGAAGCTTTCTTT.

The rearrangement uses TRBV27 and TRBJ2-1; possible D gene TRBD1, 6 bases. Germline loops: CDR1 MNHEY, CDR2 SMNVEV (reference sequence). Trimming took 9 bases from V and 8 from J, leaving 14 bases between them. CDR3 size: 12 residues. The CDR3 sequence is CASINRVYEQFF. The CDR3 DNA reads as TGTGCCAGTATAAACAGGGTCTATGAGCAGTTCTTC.

A few counts support this clone. V and J are TRBV30 and TRBJ1-4, with TRBD1 identical over 9 bases. The germline V gene has CDR1 GTSNPN and CDR2 SVGIG (reference sequence). J gave up 4 bases and V 3 bases, and 6 bases lay outside the gene matches. The CDR3 length is 15 residues. CDR3 residues: CAWSTPDRGNEKLFF. DNA of the CDR3: TGTGCCTGGAGCACTCCGGACAGGGGTAATGAAAAACTGTTTTTT. The whole variable domain, filled in from reference TRBV30 and TRBJ1-4, reads SQTIHQWPATLVQPVGSPLSLECTVEGTSNPNLYWYRQAAGRGLQLLFYSVGIGQISSEVPQNLSASRPQDRQFILSSKKLLLSDSGFYLCAWSTPDRGNEKLFFGSGTQLSVL.

This clone has a handful of counts. This chain connects TRBV9 to TRBJ2-7; D gene unclear. V shed 0 bases and J shed 5 bases, with 3 bases lying between them. The CDR3 runs 11 residues. The germline CDR1 and CDR2 sequences are SGDLS and YYNGEE. The CDR3 region is CASSVGDEQYF. The CDR3, as DNA: TGTGCCAGCAGCGTAGGGGACGAGCAGTACTTC.

Only a few counts were recorded for this clone. The CDR3 DNA is TGTGCCAGCAGTCCTGGCGGGACAGGGAAAAACATTCAGTACTTC. It is translated as CASSPGGTGKNIQYF. The rearrangement uses TRBV28 and TRBJ2-4; TRBD1 aligns across 9 bases. V shed 5 bases and J 4 bases; nucleotides not matched to a gene: 6. CDR1 is MDHEN and CDR2 is SYDVKM in the germline V gene. This CDR3 is 15 amino acids long.

The J gene is TRBJ2-7, the V gene TRBV6-5; 7 nucleotides align to TRBD2. V gave up 0 bases and J gave up 1 base; unmatched junction bases: 6. Germline V lookup: CDR1 MNHEY, CDR2 SVGAGI. This CDR3 contains 16 residues. The CDR3 is CASSYSGLRGSYEQYF. The CDR3 DNA reads as TGTGCCAGCAGTTACTCGGGACTACGGGGTTCCTACGAGCAGTACTTC.

The V gene is TRBV27, the J gene TRBJ2-7; D unclear. V dropped 2 bases and J dropped 3 bases, with 8 bases sitting between them. The length of the CDR3 is 13 residues. The germline gives CDR1 MNHEY, CDR2 SMNVEV (reference sequence). Here the CDR3 reads CASSLIGHYEQYF. CDR3 nucleotide sequence: TGTGCCAGCAGTTTAATTGGCCACTACGAGCAGTACTTC.

The chain recombines TRBV19 with TRBJ2-5; D possibly uses TRBD1 or TRBD2 (5 bases each). V was cut by 5 bases and J by 5 bases, with 21 bases left in between. This CDR3 comprises 16 residues. CDR1 LNHDA and CDR2 SQIVND come from the germline V gene (reference sequence). CDR3 nucleotide sequence: TGTGCCAGTAGTCTGGGCCCCGGGACCTATTATGAGACCCAGTACTTC. The encoded protein is CASSLGPGTYYETQYF.

This clone occurred a few times. The rearrangement links TRBV14 to TRBJ1-1, with D perhaps TRBD1 (5 bases). The CDR3 contains 16 residues. The V end lost 1 base, the J end lost 3 bases, and 15 bases lay between the germline ends. Germline loops: CDR1 SGHDN, CDR2 FVKESK. CDR3 loop: CASSQVGGVGYTEAFF. The CDR3 coding sequence is TGTGCCAGCAGCCAAGTCGGGGGGGTCGGGTACACTGAAGCTTTCTTT. The full variable domain, in which reference TRBV14 and TRBJ1-1 provide the parts outside the CDR3, is EAGVTQFPSHSVIEKGQTVTLRCDPISGHDNLYWYRRVMGKEIKFLLHFVKESKQDESGMPNNRFLAERTGGTYSTLKVQPAELEDSGVYFCASSQVGGVGYTEAFFGQGTRLTVV.

This clone was detected a few times. The rearrangement uses TRBV6-6 and TRBJ2-3; TRBD2 agrees at 10 bases. The CDR3 contains 16 residues. The germline CDR1 and CDR2 sequences are MNHNY and SVGAGI (reference sequence). V was clipped by 6 bases and J by 4 bases; unmatched bases: 10. Written as DNA, the CDR3 is TGTGCCAGCAGCAACCCTCTAGCGGGAGCGTCAGATACGCAGTATTTT. Translating gives CASSNPLAGASDTQYF.

A few counts support this clone. The V and J genes are TRBV18 and TRBJ2-5; no firm D call. The CDR3 totals 11 residues. Germline-derived CDR1 and CDR2 are KGHSH and LQKENI. Trimming took off 8 bases at V and 0 bases at J, with 4 bases between the two ends. The CDR3: CASHYQETQYF. The CDR3 region has the DNA TGTGCCAGCCATTACCAAGAGACCCAGTACTTC.

The chain combines TRBV4-3 with TRBJ2-1; 7 bases fit TRBD1. V lost 5 bases, J lost 2 bases, and 6 bases stayed unmatched. There are 15 residues in the CDR3. Per the germline V gene, CDR1 is LGHNA and CDR2 is YSLEER. The CDR3 here is CASSDGTAAYNEQFF. The CDR3 region has the DNA TGCGCCAGCAGCGACGGGACAGCGGCCTACAATGAGCAGTTCTTC.

The rearrangement joins TRBV7-2 to TRBJ2-1; unclear D gene. Between the trimmed V and J ends, which lost 0 bases and 9 bases, there was a span of 6 bases. CDR1 and CDR2 from the germline V gene are SGHTA and FQGNSA. This CDR3 has 12 residues. CDR3 nucleotide sequence: TGTGCCAGCAGCTTAGCAGTCGGTGAGCAGTTCTTC. It yields the protein CASSLAVGEQFF.

This CDR3 is CASSSYRGEKLFF. The CDR3 nucleotides are TGTGCCAGCAGTAGTTACAGGGGTGAAAAACTGTTTTTT. The chain recombines TRBV27 with TRBJ1-4; TRBD1 matches at 7 bases. Germline CDR1 reads MNHEY; CDR2 reads SMNVEV (reference sequence). CDR3 size: 13 residues. V dropped 5 bases and J dropped 7; count of bases not matched to a gene: 4.

This chain connects TRBV27 to TRBJ1-1; D unresolved. V was pared by 7 bases and J by 8 bases, with 8 bases between. Germline V CDR1 and CDR2: MNHEY, SMNVEV (reference sequence). The CDR3 covers 10 residues. The CDR3 DNA sequence: TGTGCCAGCACCCCTATAGAAGCTTTCTTT. The encoded protein is CASTPIEAFF.

The V and J genes are TRBV29-1 and TRBJ1-4, with TRBD1 identical over 7 bases. Germline V CDR1 and CDR2: SQVTM, ANQGSEA. The CDR3 covers 14 residues. After removal of 7 bases from V and 8 bases from J, the junction contained 13 bases not matched to a gene. CDR3 DNA: TGCAGCGCAACTAGACAGGGCCCGAGCGAAAAACTGTTTTTT. This sequence encodes CSATRQGPSEKLFF. Drawing the rest from reference TRBV29-1 and TRBJ1-4, the complete variable domain is SAVISQKPSRDICQRGTSLTIQCQVDSQVTMMFWYRQQPGQSLTLIATANQGSEATYESGFVIDKFPISRPNLTFSTLTVSNMSPEDSSIYLCSATRQGPSEKLFFGSGTQLSVL.

V usage is TRBV11-1 and J usage is TRBJ2-4; TRBD1 aligns across 9 bases. Germline loops: CDR1 SGHAT, CDR2 FQDESV (reference sequence). J lost 8 bases, V lost 10 bases, and 12 bases had no gene match. The CDR3 covers 14 residues. The CDR3 DNA follows: TGTGCCACCAGACTGGACAGGGGTGCCGACATTCAGTACTTC. Amino acid sequence: CATRLDRGADIQYF.

This clone was seen only a few times. The chain carries TRBV5-7 and TRBJ2-1, with D hard to call. TRBV5-7 is an open reading frame, and its role is uncertain. This CDR3 contains 15 residues. Trimming cost V 6 bases and J 4 bases, with 17 bases left between them. The CDR3 protein is CASNVELQPYNEQFF. CDR3 DNA sequence: TGTGCCAGCAATGTTGAGTTACAGCCTTACAATGAGCAGTTCTTC.

The V and J genes are TRBV18 and TRBJ1-1; no firm D call. The CDR3 contains 13 residues. V lost 3 bases, J lost 1 base, and 6 bases lay in between. Per germline, CDR1 KGHSH and CDR2 LQKENI. Here the CDR3 reads CASSPRENTEAFF. Written as DNA, the CDR3 is TGTGCCAGCTCACCCCGGGAGAACACTGAAGCTTTCTTT. The entire variable domain, with the rest obtained from reference TRBV18 and TRBJ1-1, is as follows: NAGVMQNPRHLVRRRGQEARLRCSPMKGHSHVYWYRQLPEEGLKFMVYLQKENIIDESGMPKERFSAEFPKEGPSILRIQQVVRGDSAAYFCASSPRENTEAFFGQGTRLTVV.

The chain recombines TRBV4-3 with TRBJ2-5, with TRBD2 identical over 7 bases. The V and J ends lost 0 bases and 4 bases, in that order; junction bases with no gene match: 11. Per the germline V gene, CDR1 is LGHNA and CDR2 is YSLEER. The CDR3 is 17 residues long. CDR3 DNA sequence: TGCGCCAGCAGCCAAGATACGGGGCGGGGGTACCGAGAGACCCAGTACTTC. Residues: CASSQDTGRGYRETQYF.

This clone has a handful of counts. The chain couples TRBV6-5 to TRBJ2-7; tentatively, D is TRBD1 (5 bases). Per the germline V gene, CDR1 is MNHEY and CDR2 is SVGAGI. Trimming removed 5 bases at V and 5 bases at J, with 16 bases between. The CDR3 has 14 residues. This CDR3 reads CASSPDSRVNEQYF. The DNA for the CDR3 is TGTGCCAGCAGTCCAGACTCCAGGGTCAACGAGCAGTACTTC.

A few counts support this clone. The rearrangement uses TRBV9 and TRBJ1-6, with no clear D. V gave up 2 bases and J gave up 5 bases, with 8 bases separating them. This CDR3 is built from 14 residues. From germline, CDR1 is SGDLS and CDR2 YYNGEE. The CDR3 sequence: CASSVAEHNSPLHF. The CDR3 DNA is TGTGCCAGCAGCGTGGCGGAACATAATTCACCCCTCCACTTT.

This rearrangement joins TRBV29-1 to TRBJ2-5, with D perhaps matching TRBD1 (5 bases). The CDR3 length is 15 residues. The germline V gene has CDR1 SQVTM and CDR2 ANQGSEA. V was shortened by 3 bases and J by 3 bases, with 17 bases between the two germline ends. The CDR3 loop is CSVELGQGGEETQYF. The CDR3 region has the DNA TGCAGCGTTGAGCTAGGGCAGGGTGGGGAAGAGACCCAGTACTTC.

This clone was counted only a few times. The V gene is TRBV6-1, the J gene TRBJ2-3, with 7 bases fitting TRBD1. Germline V lookup: CDR1 MNHNS, CDR2 SASEGT. The CDR3 extends over 14 amino acids. V lost 4 bases to trimming and J lost 1 base; unmatched junction nucleotides: 2. CDR3 protein: CASSAGTGTDTQYF. CDR3 coding DNA: TGTGCCAGCAGTGCTGGGACAGGCACAGATACGCAGTATTTT.

This clone was counted a few times. The V and J genes are TRBV7-2 and TRBJ1-2; no definite D call. Germline V gene data show CDR1 as SGHTA and CDR2 as FQGNSA. The germline V and J ends were trimmed by 1 base and 1 base, with 7 bases remaining between them. The CDR3 is made up of 14 amino acids. CDR3 residues: CASSLVAINYGYTF. In DNA form, the CDR3 reads TGTGCCAGCAGCTTAGTGGCGATTAACTATGGCTACACCTTC.

V usage is TRBV5-1 and J usage is TRBJ1-1, with 9 bases identical to TRBD1. J was trimmed by 1 base and V by 3 bases; bases with no gene match: 4. The germline V gene has CDR1 SGHRS and CDR2 YFSETQ. The CDR3 has 15 amino acids. CDR3 sequence reads: CASSSKTGGNTEAFF. CDR3 nucleotides: TGCGCCAGCAGCTCCAAGACAGGGGGGAACACTGAAGCTTTCTTT.

This sequence joins TRBV19 and TRBJ2-3, with TRBD1 matching 7 bases. The CDR3 has 15 residues. V lost 1 base and J lost 1; bases outside the gene matches: 2. Germline V gives CDR1 LNHDA, CDR2 SQIVND (reference sequence). The CDR3 reads CASSIGDRGTDTQYF. The CDR3 coding sequence is TGTGCCAGTAGTATAGGCGACAGGGGCACAGATACGCAGTATTTT. The full variable domain, with the rest looked up from reference TRBV19 and TRBJ2-3, is DGGITQSPKYLFRKEGQNVTLSCEQNLNHDAMYWYRQDPGQGLRLIYYSQIVNDFQKGDIAEGYSVSREKKESFPLTVTSAQKNPTAFYLCASSIGDRGTDTQYFGPGTRLTVL.

Regarding this clone: A read error may account for a junction end that differs from germline. This rearrangement joins TRBV19 to TRBJ1-1, with 8 bases fitting TRBD1. CDR1 and CDR2 (germline): LNHDA, SQIVND (reference sequence). The CDR3 covers 15 residues. The CDR3 sequence is CASSIDTWDRPWLLF. The CDR3 DNA follows: TGTGCCAGTAGTATAGATACCTGGGACAGGCCGTGGCTTCTCTTT.

This sequence joins TRBV28 and TRBJ2-7; D remains ambiguous. CDR1 and CDR2 (germline): MDHEN, SYDVKM. The CDR3 spans 13 residues. V lost 6 bases and J lost 0, with 9 bases in between. CDR3 in DNA: TGTGCCAGCAGGGTTTCGAGCTCCTACGAGCAGTACTTC. As protein: CASRVSSSYEQYF.